Presented here are 4 T cell receptor beta chains from one specimen sequenced in a study of T cell repertoires in cytomegalovirus infection. These receptors' antigens are unknown. A single record per CDR3 protein comes from TCRdb applying MiXCR to the reads. Of approximately 990,000 distinct CDR3 sequences listed, 30% to 40% are singletons. The sample was cultured CD8+ T cells from PBMCs, taken from culture after CMV antigen stimulation. Source of these receptors: a human donor in good health (CMV status not recorded). Some clones in this sample may be carry-over from other donors' samples.

The rearrangement links TRBV2 to TRBJ2-5, with 8 bases that match TRBD2. V was clipped by 6 bases and J by 4 bases; unmatched bases: 16. Per the germline V gene, CDR1 is SNHLY and CDR2 is FYNNEI. CDR3 length equals 17 residues. The CDR3 coding sequence is TGTGCCAGCAGCCAAGGGTCCCGACTAGCGACGACAGAGACCCAGTACTTC. This gives the protein CASSQGSRLATTETQYF.

CDR3 nucleotides: TGTGCCAGCAGCTGGGGACTAGCCGGGGTGGGGAGCACAGATACGCAGTATTTT. Translation gives CASSWGLAGVGSTDTQYF. The rearrangement joins TRBV11-2 to TRBJ2-3; 9 bases agree with TRBD2. Losses at the gene ends were 4 bases for V and 0 bases for J; bases not matched to a gene: 11. The germline V gene encodes CDR1 SGHAT and CDR2 FQNNGV. CDR3 length equals 18 residues.

Only a few counts were recorded for this clonotype. The chain joins TRBV7-8 to TRBJ1-5, with a possible D match to TRBD1 (6 bases). Deletions cut 5 bases from V and 3 bases from J, with 14 bases between. The CDR3 is 15 residues long. Germline assignment: CDR1 SGHVS and CDR2 FQNEAQ. The CDR3 is CASSPSGADNQPQHF. The CDR3 DNA reads TGTGCCAGCAGCCCTTCGGGGGCAGACAATCAGCCCCAGCATTTT.

In its sample, this clonotype was seen a few times. For the CDR3, the DNA is TGCGCCAGCAGTCCAGGGCTTGGGGGCAATCAGCCCCAGCATTTT. Encoded protein: CASSPGLGGNQPQHF. This chain connects TRBV10-2 to TRBJ1-5, with TRBD1 as a possible D gene (5 bases). The CDR3 sequence is 15 residues long. V gave up 5 bases and J gave up 2 bases, with 13 bases separating them. Germline lookup yields CDR1 WSHSY and CDR2 SAAADI.